This TCR beta chain was recovered during a study of T cells in Graves' hyperthyroidism and ophthalmopathy. The CDR3 has 17 residues. The germline gives CDR1 DFQATT, CDR2 SNEGSKA (reference sequence). Trimming stripped 3 bases from V and 0 bases from J, with 17 bases between. Study-wide findings and caveats: The majority of expanded thyroid clonotypes above 0.001 also appeared in blood. Ophthalmopathy was told apart from stable hyperthyroidism by a 13 V-J model.

In its sample, this clonotype was seen many times. Antigen specificity is unknown. RNA transcripts yielded amplified TCR beta CDR3 regions. HTBI primers were used for first-round RT-PCR of the TCR CDR3. One entry per CDR3 protein, called by TCRdb with MiXCR from the multiplex PCR reads. The profile covers approximately 210,000 distinct CDR3 sequences, with roughly a sixth appearing a single time and under 65% taken by the ten largest. Stable Graves' hyperthyroidism meant no ophthalmopathy progression within 18 months. These patients, aged 18 to 65, had recently diagnosed hyperthyroidism lasting under 2 months.

The sequenced sample was blood. This TCR was recovered from a man aged 45-65 years with Graves' hyperthyroidism. This chain joins TRBV20-1 and TRBJ2-2; tentatively, D is TRBD2 (5 bases). The DNA for the CDR3 is TGCAGTGCTAGGCCCCAGTCAGCGGAGGCGAACACCGGGGAGCTGTTTTTT. Translation: CSARPQSAEANTGELFF.